This T cell receptor beta chain was found in a study of graft-versus-host responses after intestinal transplantation. Sequencing used immunoSEQ multiplex PCR; TCRdb keeps in-frame clones, though not all of them. The sample holds 60,000 or so clones, approximately 89% seen once. The CDR3 spans 14 residues. The V and J ends lost 0 bases and 6 bases respectively, with 10 bases between them. Germline V gene lookup returns CDR1 SNHLY and CDR2 FYNNEI. The genes are TRBV2 and TRBJ2-3; D uncertain. This receptor was obtained from a human patient who received an intestinal transplant, so some T cells may come from the graft donor. Sequencing used PBMCs, obtained less than 130 days after intestinal transplantation. The CDR3: CASSEAGVIDTQYF. The CDR3 DNA reads TGTGCCAGCAGTGAAGCGGGCGTAATTGATACGCAGTATTTT.